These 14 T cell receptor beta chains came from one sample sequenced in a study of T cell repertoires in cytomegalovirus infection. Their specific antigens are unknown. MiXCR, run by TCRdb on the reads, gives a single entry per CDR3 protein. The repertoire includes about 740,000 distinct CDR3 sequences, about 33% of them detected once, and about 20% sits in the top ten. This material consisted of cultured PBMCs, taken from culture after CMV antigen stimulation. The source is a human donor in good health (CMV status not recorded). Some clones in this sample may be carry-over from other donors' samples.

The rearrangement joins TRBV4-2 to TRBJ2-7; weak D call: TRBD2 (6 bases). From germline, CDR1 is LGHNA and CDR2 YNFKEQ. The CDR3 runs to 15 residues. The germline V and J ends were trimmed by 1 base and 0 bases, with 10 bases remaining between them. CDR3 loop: CASSQGPGSSYEQYF. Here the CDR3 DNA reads TGTGCCAGCAGCCAAGGACCCGGGAGCTCCTACGAGCAGTACTTC.

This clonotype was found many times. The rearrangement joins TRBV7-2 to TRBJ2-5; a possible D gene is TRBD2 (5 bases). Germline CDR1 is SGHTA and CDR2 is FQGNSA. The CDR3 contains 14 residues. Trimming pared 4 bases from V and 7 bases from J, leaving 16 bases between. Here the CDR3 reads CASSSDGLGGTQYF. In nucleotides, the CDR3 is TGTGCCAGCAGCTCTGACGGTCTCGGAGGGACCCAGTACTTC.

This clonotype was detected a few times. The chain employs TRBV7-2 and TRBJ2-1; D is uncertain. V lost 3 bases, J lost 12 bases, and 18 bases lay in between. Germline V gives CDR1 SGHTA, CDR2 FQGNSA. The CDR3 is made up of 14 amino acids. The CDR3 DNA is TGTGCCAGCAGCTTTAGAGGCCCAGAACAAGGGCAGTTCTTC. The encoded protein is CASSFRGPEQGQFF.

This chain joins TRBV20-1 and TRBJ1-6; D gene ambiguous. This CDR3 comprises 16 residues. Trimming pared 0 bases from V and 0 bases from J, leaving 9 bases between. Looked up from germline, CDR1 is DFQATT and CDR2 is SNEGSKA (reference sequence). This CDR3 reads CSARDFRSSYNSPLHF. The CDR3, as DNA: TGCAGTGCTAGAGATTTTCGGAGCTCCTATAATTCACCCCTCCACTTT.

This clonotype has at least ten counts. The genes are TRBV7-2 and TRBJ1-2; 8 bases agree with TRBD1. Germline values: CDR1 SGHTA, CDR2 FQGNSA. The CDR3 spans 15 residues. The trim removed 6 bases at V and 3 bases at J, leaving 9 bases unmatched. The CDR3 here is CASSYQTGEDYGYTF. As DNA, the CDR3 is TGTGCCAGCAGTTACCAGACAGGGGAGGACTATGGCTACACCTTC.

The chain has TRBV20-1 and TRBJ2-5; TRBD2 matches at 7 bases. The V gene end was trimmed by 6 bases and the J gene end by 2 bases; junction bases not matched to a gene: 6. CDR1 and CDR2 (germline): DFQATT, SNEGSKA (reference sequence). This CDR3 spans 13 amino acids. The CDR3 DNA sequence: TGCAGTGCCCCCGGTAGCGGGCAAGAGACCCAGTACTTC. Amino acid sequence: CSAPGSGQETQYF.

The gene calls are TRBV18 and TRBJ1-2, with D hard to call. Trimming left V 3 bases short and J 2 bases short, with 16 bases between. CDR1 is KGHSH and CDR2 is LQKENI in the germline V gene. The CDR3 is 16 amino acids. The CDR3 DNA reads TGTGCCAGCTCACCGCGAGTAGCGGGAGTGAACTATGGCTACACCTTC. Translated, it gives CASSPRVAGVNYGYTF.

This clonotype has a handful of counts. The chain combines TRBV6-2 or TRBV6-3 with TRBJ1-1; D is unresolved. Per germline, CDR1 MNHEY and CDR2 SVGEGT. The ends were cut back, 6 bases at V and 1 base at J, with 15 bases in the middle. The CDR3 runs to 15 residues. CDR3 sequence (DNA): TGTGCCAGCAGCCGCAGTACGTGGGGGAACACTGAAGCTTTCTTT. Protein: CASSRSTWGNTEAFF.

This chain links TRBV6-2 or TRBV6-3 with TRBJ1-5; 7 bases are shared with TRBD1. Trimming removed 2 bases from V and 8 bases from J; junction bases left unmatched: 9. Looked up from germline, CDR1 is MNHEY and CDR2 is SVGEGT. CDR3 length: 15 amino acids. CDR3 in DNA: TGTGCCAGCAGTTACCTAACTTCCCAGGGGGAGCCCCAGCATTTT. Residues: CASSYLTSQGEPQHF.

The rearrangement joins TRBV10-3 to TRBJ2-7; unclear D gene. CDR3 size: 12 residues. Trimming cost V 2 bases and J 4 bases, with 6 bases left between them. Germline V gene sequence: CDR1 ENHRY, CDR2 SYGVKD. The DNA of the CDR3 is TGTGCCATCAGTGAGGGTGGGTACGAGCAGTACTTC. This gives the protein CAISEGGYEQYF.

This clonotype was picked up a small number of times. The CDR3 nucleotides are TGTGCCAGCAGCCCCCGGACAGGGACGTATGGCTACACCTTC. This sequence encodes CASSPRTGTYGYTF. J is TRBJ1-2 and V is TRBV7-2, with TRBD1 matching 8 bases. Germline CDR1 SGHTA, CDR2 FQGNSA. The CDR3 runs 14 residues. Trimming removed 5 bases from V and 5 bases from J; junction bases left unmatched: 7.

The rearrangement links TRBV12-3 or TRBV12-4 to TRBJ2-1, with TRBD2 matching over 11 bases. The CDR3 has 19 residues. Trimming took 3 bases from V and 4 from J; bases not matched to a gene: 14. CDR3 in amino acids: CASSFGSGGALALYNEQFF. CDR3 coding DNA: TGTGCCAGCAGTTTCGGTAGCGGGGGGGCCCTTGCCCTATACAATGAGCAGTTCTTC.

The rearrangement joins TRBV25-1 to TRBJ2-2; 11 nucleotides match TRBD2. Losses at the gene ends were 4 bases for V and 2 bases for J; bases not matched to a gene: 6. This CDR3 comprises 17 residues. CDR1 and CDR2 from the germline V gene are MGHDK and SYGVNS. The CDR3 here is CASSGYTSGSNTGELFF. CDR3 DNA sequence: TGTGCCAGCAGTGGCTATACTAGCGGGAGTAACACCGGGGAGCTGTTTTTT.

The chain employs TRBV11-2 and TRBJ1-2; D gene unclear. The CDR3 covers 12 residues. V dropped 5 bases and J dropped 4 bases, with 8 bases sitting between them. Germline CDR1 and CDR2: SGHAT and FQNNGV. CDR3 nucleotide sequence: TGTGCCAGCAGCCGGGCCCGCTATGGCTACACCTTC. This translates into CASSRARYGYTF.